This TCR beta chain was captured by sequencing in a study of early T cells in non-severe SARS-CoV-2 infection. This clonotype was found a few times. Mismatch with germline at one junction end may stem from a read error. Individual cDNA molecules carried attached unique molecular identifiers. TCRdb ran MiXCR on the 5' RACE reads and lists one entry per CDR3 protein. This sample has about 55,000 distinct CDR3 sequences, with 5% to 7.5% found just once. Germline V gene sequence: CDR1 SGHTA, CDR2 FQGTGA. The CDR3 extends over 13 amino acids. The chain combines TRBV7-3 with TRBJ2-7; D is possibly TRBD1 (5 bases). The clonotype comes from an adult who was a healthcare worker with PCR-confirmed SARS-CoV-2 infection or an uninfected control (not recorded which). Sequences were derived from whole blood, sampled at baseline. CDR3 DNA sequence: TGTGCCAGCAGCTTAAACGCAGGGCAGGCTGTTGAATTC. As protein: CASSLNAGQAVEF.